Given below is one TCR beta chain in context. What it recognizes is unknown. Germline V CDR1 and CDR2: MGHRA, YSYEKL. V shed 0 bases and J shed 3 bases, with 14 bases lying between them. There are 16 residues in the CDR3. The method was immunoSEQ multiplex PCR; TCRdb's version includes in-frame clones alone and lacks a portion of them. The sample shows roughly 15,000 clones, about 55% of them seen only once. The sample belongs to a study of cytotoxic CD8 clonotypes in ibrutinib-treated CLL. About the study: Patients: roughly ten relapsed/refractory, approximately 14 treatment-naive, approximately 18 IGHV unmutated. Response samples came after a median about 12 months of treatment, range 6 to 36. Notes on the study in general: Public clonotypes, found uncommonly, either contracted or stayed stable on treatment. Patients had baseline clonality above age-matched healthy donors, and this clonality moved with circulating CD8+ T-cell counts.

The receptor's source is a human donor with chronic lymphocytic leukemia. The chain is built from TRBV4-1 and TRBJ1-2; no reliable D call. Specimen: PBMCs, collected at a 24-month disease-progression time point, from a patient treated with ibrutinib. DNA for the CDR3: TGCGCCAGCAGCCAAGATCCGGCCCCGGAGTACTATGGCTACACCTTC. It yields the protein CASSQDPAPEYYGYTF.